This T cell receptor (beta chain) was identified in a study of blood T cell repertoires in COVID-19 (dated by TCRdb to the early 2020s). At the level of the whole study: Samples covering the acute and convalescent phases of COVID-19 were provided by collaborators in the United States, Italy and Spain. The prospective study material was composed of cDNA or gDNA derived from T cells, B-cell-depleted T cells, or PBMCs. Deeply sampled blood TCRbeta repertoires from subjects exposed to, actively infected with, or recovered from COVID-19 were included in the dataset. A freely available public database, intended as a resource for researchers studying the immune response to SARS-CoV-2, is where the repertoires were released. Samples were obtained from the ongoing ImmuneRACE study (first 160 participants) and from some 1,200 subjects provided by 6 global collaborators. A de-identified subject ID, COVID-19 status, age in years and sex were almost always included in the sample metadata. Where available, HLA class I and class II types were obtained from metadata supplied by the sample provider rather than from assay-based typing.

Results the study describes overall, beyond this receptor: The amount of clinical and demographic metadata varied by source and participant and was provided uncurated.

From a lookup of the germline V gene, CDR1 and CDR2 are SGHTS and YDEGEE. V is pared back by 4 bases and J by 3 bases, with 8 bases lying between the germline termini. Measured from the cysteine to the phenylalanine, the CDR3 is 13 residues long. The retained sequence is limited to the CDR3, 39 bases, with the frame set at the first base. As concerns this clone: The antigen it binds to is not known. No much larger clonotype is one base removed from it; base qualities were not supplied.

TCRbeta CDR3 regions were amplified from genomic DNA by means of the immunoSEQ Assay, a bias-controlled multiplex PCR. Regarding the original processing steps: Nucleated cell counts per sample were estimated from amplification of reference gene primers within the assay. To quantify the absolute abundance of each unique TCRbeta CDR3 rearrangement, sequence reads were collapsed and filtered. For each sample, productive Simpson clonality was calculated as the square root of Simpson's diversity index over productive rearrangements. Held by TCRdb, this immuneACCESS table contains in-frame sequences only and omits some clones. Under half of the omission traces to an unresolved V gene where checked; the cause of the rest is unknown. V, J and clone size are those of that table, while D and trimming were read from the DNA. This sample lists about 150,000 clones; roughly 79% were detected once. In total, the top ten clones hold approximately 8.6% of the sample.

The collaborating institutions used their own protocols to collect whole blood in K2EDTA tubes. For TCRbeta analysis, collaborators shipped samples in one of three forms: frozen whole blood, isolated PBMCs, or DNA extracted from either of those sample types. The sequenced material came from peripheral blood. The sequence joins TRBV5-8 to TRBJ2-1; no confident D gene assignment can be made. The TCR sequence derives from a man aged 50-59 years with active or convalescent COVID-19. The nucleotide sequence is TGTGCCAGCAGCAAGTGGAGCTACAATGAGCAGTTCTTC. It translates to CASSKWSYNEQFF. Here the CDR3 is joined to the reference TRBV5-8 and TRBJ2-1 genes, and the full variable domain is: EAGVTQSPTHLIKTRGQQATLRCSPISGHTSVYWYQQALGLGLQFLLWYDEGEERNRGNFPPRFSGRQFPNYSSELNVNALELEDSALYLCASSKWSYNEQFFGPGTRLTVL.